This T cell receptor beta chain comes out of a study of blood T cell repertoires in COVID-19. This clone was found a few times. Method: immunoSEQ multiplex PCR; TCRdb's copy keeps in-frame clones and lacks some. The sample holds around 38,000 clones; around 89% are singletons and the top ten take about 6.1%. The TCR sequence derives from a human donor in a cohort sampled during active COVID-19. The sample taken for sequencing was peripheral blood.

The CDR3 reads CASSTRRTGLANTGELFF. CDR3 DNA sequence: TGTGCCAGCAGCACGCGCAGGACAGGGTTGGCGAACACCGGGGAGCTGTTTTTT. The chain uses TRBV5-6 and TRBJ2-2, with TRBD1 matching 8 bases. Germline V gene sequence: CDR1 SGHDT, CDR2 YYEEEE. The CDR3 is 18 residues long. Germline trimming cut 4 bases from V and 0 bases from J; bases unmatched to any gene: 11. Variable domain in full (rest from reference TRBV5-6 and TRBJ2-2): DAGVTQSPTHLIKTRGQQVTLRCSPKSGHDTVSWYQQALGQGPQFIFQYYEEEERQRGNFPDRFSGHQFPNYSSELNVNALLLGDSALYLCASSTRRTGLANTGELFFGEGSRLTVL.